A single sample gave rise to the 11 T cell receptor beta chains below, sequenced in a study of CD8+CD57+ T cells in acquired aplastic anemia. By flow cytometry, patients selected for sequencing had shown an expansion of CD8+CD57+ cells. According to the study, genomic DNA was the template for TCR beta VDJ and CDR3 profiling. TCRdb reprocessed the reads via MiXCR and lists one record per CDR3 protein. The sample holds around 200,000 distinct CDR3 sequences, around 50% seen once. Sequencing input: sorted CD4+, CD8+, or CD8+CD57+ T cells (not recorded which) from PBMCs. Receptors originate from a human donor with aplastic anemia.

The chain uses TRBV25-1 and TRBJ1-5; maybe TRBD1 (6 bases). The CDR3 loop spans 15 amino acids. Trimming pared 6 bases from V and 7 bases from J, leaving 19 bases between. The germline gives CDR1 MGHDK, CDR2 SYGVNS. The CDR3 DNA is TGTGCCAGCAGCGCCACGGGGGGCGTGAGGCAGCCCCAGCATTTT. This sequence encodes CASSATGGVRQPQHF.

This clonotype was counted many times. This chain uses TRBV5-8 with TRBJ2-2; no firm D call. Germline CDR1 and CDR2: SGHTS and YDEGEE. The germline V and J ends were trimmed by 1 base and 2 bases, with 6 bases remaining between them. This CDR3 comprises 14 residues. CDR3 nucleotides: TGTGCCAGCAGCTTGCTCCGTAACACCGGGGAGCTGTTTTTT. This sequence encodes CASSLLRNTGELFF.

The V call is TRBV6-2 or TRBV6-3, the J call TRBJ1-6, with 10 positions matching TRBD1. The CDR3 contains 16 residues. Looked up from germline, CDR1 is MNHEY and CDR2 is SVGEGT. J lost 7 bases, V lost 8 bases, and 11 bases had no gene match. CDR3 sequence reads: CASSPDRGRDNSPLHF. CDR3 nucleotide sequence: TGTGCCAGCTCGCCCGACAGGGGGCGAGACAATTCACCCCTCCACTTT.

This clonotype has just one count. The chain uses TRBV19 and TRBJ1-2, with D possibly TRBD1 on 6 matching bases. From germline, CDR1 is LNHDA and CDR2 SQIVND (reference sequence). This CDR3 has 13 amino acids. The V gene lost 6 bases and the J gene lost 4 bases, with 12 bases spanning the gap. The CDR3 is CASSRDITYGYTF. Here the CDR3 DNA reads TGTGCCAGTAGCAGGGACATCACCTATGGCTACACCTTC. The complete variable domain, with remaining parts taken from reference TRBV19 and TRBJ1-2, reads DGGITQSPKYLFRKEGQNVTLSCEQNLNHDAMYWYRQDPGQGLRLIYYSQIVNDFQKGDIAEGYSVSREKKESFPLTVTSAQKNPTAFYLCASSRDITYGYTFGSGTRLTVV.

CDR3 region: CASSLERQGMFEEQYF. The CDR3 DNA reads TGTGCCAGCAGCTTAGAGCGGCAAGGGATGTTTGAGGAGCAGTACTTC. The chain employs TRBV7-8 and TRBJ2-7, with a possible D match to TRBD2 (5 bases). This CDR3 has 16 residues. Germline V gene sequence: CDR1 SGHVS, CDR2 FQNEAQ. The V end lost 1 base, the J end lost 7 bases, and 20 bases lay between the germline ends.

This clonotype showed up many times. The chain links TRBV2 to TRBJ1-2, with TRBD1 as a possible D gene (5 bases). The V gene lost 6 bases and the J gene lost 5 bases, with 16 bases spanning the gap. The CDR3 is 14 amino acids. The germline V gene encodes CDR1 SNHLY and CDR2 FYNNEI. The CDR3 DNA reads TGTGCCAGCAGGGGACTGGCCCGATCTTATGGCTACACCTTC. This translates into CASRGLARSYGYTF. Together with reference TRBV2 and TRBJ1-2, the CDR3 gives the full variable domain: EPEVTQTPSHQVTQMGQEVILRCVPISNHLYFYWYRQILGQKVEFLVSFYNNEISEKSEIFDDQFSVERPDGSNFTLKIRSTKLEDSAMYFCASRGLARSYGYTFGSGTRLTVV.

The chain combines TRBV20-1 with TRBJ1-2, with TRBD1 as a possible D gene (6 bases). The CDR3 has 12 amino acids. Germline CDR1 reads DFQATT; CDR2 reads SNEGSKA (reference sequence). The chain's CDR3 is CSGQLINYGYTF. As DNA, the CDR3 is TGCAGCGGACAGCTGATAAACTATGGCTACACCTTC.

This clonotype was detected many times. The V call is TRBV12-3 or TRBV12-4, the J call TRBJ1-4, with D unclear. Between the trimmed V and J ends, which lost 3 bases and 0 bases, there was a span of 5 bases. This CDR3 contains 14 residues. CDR3 sequence (DNA): TGTGCCAGCAGTTTTTTAGCAACTAATGAAAAACTGTTTTTT. Its translation: CASSFLATNEKLFF.

V is TRBV10-3 and J is TRBJ1-2; D is undetermined. Germline CDR1 ENHRY, CDR2 SYGVKD. With 5 bases removed from V and 0 bases from J, the gap between germline ends came to 7 bases. This CDR3 is 13 amino acids long. The CDR3, as DNA: TGTGCCATCAGTTACCAGGCTAACTATGGCTACACCTTC. Amino acids: CAISYQANYGYTF.

Turning to this clonotype: This may be a read error: a much more frequent sequence differs by one nucleotide. The V and J genes are TRBV6-1 and TRBJ2-7; D assignment may be TRBD1 or TRBD2 (5 bases each). The V gene's germline CDR1 is MNHNS and CDR2 SASEGT. V was cut by 5 bases and J by 2 bases, with 16 bases left in between. There are 15 residues in the CDR3. The CDR3 DNA sequence: TGTGCCAGCAGTTCCGGGGCAAATAACGCCTACGAGCAGTACTTC. Translation: CASSSGANNAYEQYF.

This clonotype was recorded at least ten times. The chain combines TRBV19 with TRBJ1-2; D not certain. Trimming took 3 bases from V and 7 from J, leaving 18 bases between them. Germline loops: CDR1 LNHDA, CDR2 SQIVND (reference sequence). The CDR3 length is 15 residues. In DNA form, the CDR3 reads TGTGCCAGTAGTATGCCCGGGATGGTGGCGGTTGGCTACACCTTC. This encodes CASSMPGMVAVGYTF.